This T cell receptor beta chain is drawn from a study of cytomegalovirus exposure and HLA in healthy donors. This CDR3 has 15 residues. V gave up 3 bases and J gave up 1 base, with 13 bases separating them. Looked up from germline, CDR1 is SGDLS and CDR2 is YYNGEE. The primer mix had 60 Vbeta and 13 Jbeta primers. Clones were sequenced by immunoSEQ multiplex PCR, and TCRdb holds only the in-frame ones, with some missing. Seen here are 35,000 to 45,000 clones, around 69% observed once, and the top ten hold 8.4%. Study findings and constraints: Presence/absence results assume similar sequencing depth per donor, which may not hold. A later analysis, which compared TCR beta chains of equal frequency, found the HLA-associated ones more clonally expanded. Most subjects had HLA-A and HLA-B alleles reportedly predicted accurately by TCR beta sequences.

This clone was counted between two and nine times. What it binds is not known. The specimen sequenced was PBMCs. This sequence originates from a woman in her twenties or thirties in good health and CMV-seropositive. The chain combines TRBV9 with TRBJ1-1; D is perhaps TRBD1 (5 bases). The CDR3 is CASSGIGVRNTEAFF. CDR3 nucleotide sequence: TGTGCCAGCAGCGGGATAGGGGTCCGGAACACTGAAGCTTTCTTT.